A selection of T cell receptor beta chains follows, all from one sample in a study of shared clonotypes between healthy human individuals. Clones were sequenced by immunoSEQ multiplex PCR, and TCRdb holds only the in-frame ones, with some missing. The data contain roughly 1,800,000 clones, approximately 94% of them singletons. Sequencing was done on a sample of naive CD8+ T cells sorted from blood. Source of these receptors: a man between 18 and 29 years old in good health. Both conserved end residues are part of each CDR3. Clone size appears in some rows only: once, few, many, or a class for an expanded clone.

cdr3_aa: CASSPSVGESYNEQFF
clone_size: .
j_call: TRBJ2-1
v_call: TRBV27

cdr3_aa: CASSFENPEAFF
clone_size: .
j_call: TRBJ1-1
v_call: TRBV13

cdr3_aa: CASSLWTRETQYF
clone_size: .
j_call: TRBJ2-5
v_call: TRBV6-5

cdr3_aa: CASSKDTQYF
clone_size: .
j_call: TRBJ2-3
v_call: TRBV28

cdr3_aa: CASSLGGFSYNEQFF
clone_size: once
j_call: TRBJ2-1
v_call: TRBV7-2

cdr3_aa: CASSLVPTGGDFNEQFF
clone_size: .
j_call: TRBJ2-1
v_call: TRBV7-9

cdr3_aa: CASSLHPPGGEQFF
clone_size: .
j_call: TRBJ2-1
v_call: TRBV27

cdr3_aa: CASTPAGQGFSGANVLTF
clone_size: .
j_call: TRBJ2-6
v_call: TRBV11-2

cdr3_aa: CSAPGGYTF
clone_size: .
j_call: TRBJ1-2
v_call: TRBV20-1

cdr3_aa: CATSWRGGDYEQYF
clone_size: .
j_call: TRBJ2-7
v_call: TRBV15

cdr3_aa: CASRLRQYNQPQHF
clone_size: .
j_call: TRBJ1-5
v_call: TRBV6-5

cdr3_aa: CASRVGRSGTGELFF
clone_size: .
j_call: TRBJ2-2
v_call: TRBV6-1

cdr3_aa: CAITEEGLSAPYEQYF
clone_size: .
j_call: TRBJ2-7
v_call: TRBV10-3

cdr3_aa: CASSTGSGQAGGYTF
clone_size: .
j_call: TRBJ1-2
v_call: TRBV7-8

cdr3_aa: CASSYARGRQETQYF
clone_size: .
j_call: TRBJ2-5
v_call: TRBV6-5

cdr3_aa: CASSLVPGDLYGYTF
clone_size: .
j_call: TRBJ1-2
v_call: TRBV5-4

cdr3_aa: CASSEIASKETQYF
clone_size: .
j_call: TRBJ2-5
v_call: TRBV2

cdr3_aa: CASSSPGETQYF
clone_size: .
j_call: TRBJ2-5
v_call: TRBV5-4

cdr3_aa: CASDGSIFLYGYTF
clone_size: .
j_call: TRBJ1-2
v_call: TRBV7-9

cdr3_aa: CASQGRPSYEQYF
clone_size: .
j_call: TRBJ2-7
v_call: TRBV7-9

cdr3_aa: CASSIGFDSVYEQYF
clone_size: .
j_call: TRBJ2-7
v_call: TRBV19

cdr3_aa: CASSIELLTSGFSYEQYF
clone_size: .
j_call: TRBJ2-7
v_call: TRBV19

cdr3_aa: CASSQERQGHHEQYF
clone_size: .
j_call: TRBJ2-7
v_call: TRBV4-2

cdr3_aa: CASSSISLPSYNEQFF
clone_size: .
j_call: TRBJ2-1
v_call: TRBV28

cdr3_aa: CASSYEAGYEQYF
clone_size: .
j_call: TRBJ2-7
v_call: TRBV6-5

cdr3_aa: CASSQDRAGRETQYF
clone_size: .
j_call: TRBJ2-5
v_call: TRBV4-3

cdr3_aa: CASSQRENRRSFVNTEAFF
clone_size: once
j_call: TRBJ1-1
v_call: TRBV4-3

cdr3_aa: CASSTAPAGDGTGELFF
clone_size: .
j_call: TRBJ2-2
v_call: TRBV27

cdr3_aa: CASSLAGGTQYEQFF
clone_size: .
j_call: TRBJ2-1
v_call: TRBV27

cdr3_aa: CASSDGTPFGNTIYF
clone_size: .
j_call: TRBJ1-3
v_call: TRBV6-1

cdr3_aa: CASSEALGDSADTIYF
clone_size: .
j_call: TRBJ1-3
v_call: TRBV6-1

cdr3_aa: CASSSTGTGSFWEQFF
clone_size: .
j_call: TRBJ2-1
v_call: TRBV7-9

cdr3_aa: CASSVGTGYPSANEQFF
clone_size: .
j_call: TRBJ2-1
v_call: TRBV7-9

cdr3_aa: CASGERTPLYGYTF
clone_size: .
j_call: TRBJ1-2
v_call: TRBV19

cdr3_aa: CASSESGGAGEQYF
clone_size: .
j_call: TRBJ2-7
v_call: TRBV6-1

cdr3_aa: CASSQEIGTTSGGHEQYF
clone_size: .
j_call: TRBJ2-7
v_call: TRBV14

cdr3_aa: CASSLFPGTEAFF
clone_size: .
j_call: TRBJ1-1
v_call: TRBV27

cdr3_aa: CASSLSQGFGYGYTF
clone_size: .
j_call: TRBJ1-2
v_call: TRBV27

cdr3_aa: CASSLDQGTNYGYTF
clone_size: .
j_call: TRBJ1-2
v_call: TRBV7-9

cdr3_aa: CASSVRIMNTEAFF
clone_size: .
j_call: TRBJ1-1
v_call: TRBV5-5

cdr3_aa: CASSHPGLENYGYTF
clone_size: .
j_call: TRBJ1-2
v_call: TRBV5-4

cdr3_aa: CASSLVPPSNTEAFF
clone_size: once
j_call: TRBJ1-1
v_call: TRBV7-8

cdr3_aa: CASSFSDYGYTF
clone_size: .
j_call: TRBJ1-2
v_call: TRBV5-1

cdr3_aa: CASSLGAGTGDYEQYF
clone_size: .
j_call: TRBJ2-7
v_call: TRBV5-1

cdr3_aa: CASVGTENTEAFF
clone_size: once
j_call: TRBJ1-1
v_call: TRBV7-9

cdr3_aa: CASSLSGLRRSAPLFEQYF
clone_size: .
j_call: TRBJ2-7
v_call: TRBV27

cdr3_aa: CASSVVGRLRTRWNEQYF
clone_size: once
j_call: TRBJ2-7
v_call: TRBV9